The TCR beta chain under discussion was sequenced for a study of blood T cells in healthy people across ages. Comment on this clonotype: Its antigen is still unknown.

Using a J-beta primer mix together with a sample-barcoded 5' primer, a second PCR was run for about 6 to 11 cycles. Every cDNA molecule bore a tag from a template-switch adaptor containing 12 random nucleotides. One entry per CDR3 protein, called by TCRdb with MiXCR from the 5' RACE reads. This sample has 1.5 million to 2 million distinct CDR3 sequences, with roughly 50% found just once. Notes on the study in general: Per million T cells, TCR beta diversity dropped about linearly as age rose. The CMV status of each donor remained undetermined, and this could have confounded shifts in expanded clonotypes. Using unsorted PBMCs precluded a conclusive naive versus antigen-experienced comparison.

Per germline, CDR1 MNHEY and CDR2 SMNVEV (reference sequence). V gave up 6 bases and J gave up 0 bases, with 11 bases separating them. This CDR3 has 14 residues. The sample was blood. This clonotype was sampled from a woman between 40 and 50 years old in good health. The chain links TRBV27 to TRBJ2-5; D possibly uses TRBD1 or TRBD2 (5 bases each). CDR3 DNA: TGTGCCAGCAGGGGACGAGCTAACCAAGAGACCCAGTACTTC. Amino acids: CASRGRANQETQYF.